One and the same sample provided the 30 T cell receptor beta chains below, sequenced in a study of shared clonotypes between healthy human individuals. Data came from immunoSEQ multiplex PCR; TCRdb stores just in-frame clones and leaves some out. There are fewer than 850,000 clones in the sample; about three quarters occur only once, and 1.8% lies in the top ten. Sample: memory CD4+ T cells sorted from blood. Subset denoted: CD45RA-negative fraction. These TCRs come from a woman in her twenties or thirties in good health.

This chain links TRBV4-2 with TRBJ2-3, with 14 bases fitting TRBD2. V lost 1 base and J lost 4; bases outside the gene matches: 10. This CDR3 is 19 amino acids long. CDR1 and CDR2 (germline): LGHNA, YNFKEQ. The CDR3 region is CASSQVSGLAGVMSDTQYF. The CDR3 region has the DNA TGTGCCAGCAGCCAAGTTTCGGGACTAGCGGGAGTAATGTCAGATACGCAGTATTTT.

A few counts support this clone. The chain recombines TRBV11-2 with TRBJ1-5; D is uncertain. From germline, CDR1 is SGHAT and CDR2 FQNNGV. V was clipped by 3 bases and J by 4 bases, with 7 bases between them. CDR3 length: 13 residues. The chain's CDR3 is CASSFDGNQPQHF. The DNA for the CDR3 is TGTGCCAGCAGCTTTGACGGGAATCAGCCCCAGCATTTT.

The genes are TRBV2 and TRBJ1-5, with D unclear. CDR3 length: 13 amino acids. Germline loops: CDR1 SNHLY, CDR2 FYNNEI. The V and J ends lost 7 bases and 4 bases respectively, with 11 bases between them. The CDR3 DNA reads TGTGCCAGCAATTCACAGAATAATCAGCCCCAGCATTTT. Its translation is CASNSQNNQPQHF.

The chain employs TRBV28 and TRBJ2-7; 11 bases fit TRBD1. After removal of 2 bases from V and 9 bases from J, the junction contained 6 bases not matched to a gene. CDR1 is MDHEN and CDR2 is SYDVKM in the germline V gene. This CDR3 is 14 amino acids long. The DNA of the CDR3 is TGTGCCAGCAGTTTAGGGGGACAGGGGGGAGGGCAGTACTTC. It specifies CASSLGGQGGGQYF.

V usage is TRBV19 and J usage is TRBJ2-5, with D unclear. V was shortened by 3 bases and J by 5 bases, with 10 bases between the two germline ends. The CDR3 runs to 13 residues. CDR1 is LNHDA and CDR2 is SQIVND in the germline V gene (reference sequence). The CDR3 region is CASSIWSRETQYF. In DNA, the CDR3 is TGTGCCAGTAGTATTTGGTCCAGGGAGACCCAGTACTTC.

There are a few counts of this clone. The chain couples TRBV5-1 to TRBJ1-4; possibly TRBD1 for D (5 bases). Germline lookup yields CDR1 SGHRS and CDR2 YFSETQ. V lost 0 bases and J lost 6, with 12 bases in between. The CDR3 spans 15 residues. The CDR3 bases are TGCGCCAGCAGCTTGGAGGGCAGGGAGCATGAAAAACTGTTTTTT. It encodes CASSLEGREHEKLFF.

In the case of this clone: This sample also contains other DNA sequences that code for the same CDR3. The rearrangement joins TRBV5-1 to TRBJ2-1; 11 bases agree with TRBD2. There are 15 residues in the CDR3. CDR1 is SGHRS and CDR2 is YFSETQ in the germline V gene. V lost 4 bases and J lost 2; bases outside the gene matches: 2. CDR3 residues: CASSPTSGAYNEQFF. The CDR3 bases are TGCGCCAGCAGCCCGACTAGCGGGGCCTACAATGAGCAGTTCTTC.

The gene calls are TRBV19 and TRBJ1-2; TRBD1 agrees at 11 bases. V shed 5 bases, J shed 6 bases, and the junction held 5 bases outside the gene matches. CDR1 and CDR2 from the germline V gene are LNHDA and SQIVND (reference sequence). CDR3 length: 14 amino acids. The CDR3 DNA follows: TGTGCCAGTAGTCGTTCGGGACAGGGGGATGGCTACACCTTC. This sequence encodes CASSRSGQGDGYTF. Using reference TRBV19 and TRBJ1-2 for the parts outside the CDR3, the full variable domain is DGGITQSPKYLFRKEGQNVTLSCEQNLNHDAMYWYRQDPGQGLRLIYYSQIVNDFQKGDIAEGYSVSREKKESFPLTVTSAQKNPTAFYLCASSRSGQGDGYTFGSGTRLTVV.

V gene TRBV10-2 combines with J gene TRBJ2-1, with unresolved D. CDR3 size: 14 residues. The V end lost 2 bases, the J end lost 5 bases, and 10 bases lay between the germline ends. The V gene's germline CDR1 is WSHSY and CDR2 SAAADI. CDR3 region: CASSEAERDNEQFF. DNA for the CDR3: TGCGCCAGCAGTGAGGCCGAACGCGACAATGAGCAGTTCTTC.

The chain recombines TRBV28 with TRBJ2-7; a possible D gene is TRBD2 (6 bases). Germline assignment: CDR1 MDHEN and CDR2 SYDVKM. Trimming shortened V by 5 bases and J by 0 bases, and 14 bases separated the two germline ends. CDR3 length equals 15 residues. The CDR3 coding sequence is TGTGCCAGCAGTCCTCCGGGACTGGCCTCCTACGAGCAGTACTTC. Protein sequence: CASSPPGLASYEQYF.

The rearrangement joins TRBV11-2 to TRBJ2-4, with D possibly matching TRBD1 (7 bases). The CDR3 spans 15 residues. CDR1 is SGHAT, CDR2 FQNNGV, per germline. V dropped 1 base and J dropped 4 bases, with 11 bases sitting between them. The CDR3 DNA reads TGTGCCAGCAGCTTAGTCAGGGGGGAAAAAAACATTCAGTACTTC. Amino acid sequence: CASSLVRGEKNIQYF.

The chain recombines TRBV19 with TRBJ2-7; D perhaps matches TRBD2 (7 bases). CDR3 length equals 14 residues. The germline V gene encodes CDR1 LNHDA and CDR2 SQIVND (reference sequence). Trimming left V 5 bases short and J 0 bases short, with 11 bases between. CDR3 in amino acids: CASSAGDYSYEQYF. In DNA, the CDR3 is TGTGCCAGTAGTGCAGGGGACTACTCCTACGAGCAGTACTTC.

This clone has just a few counts. The J gene is TRBJ1-4, the V gene TRBV28, with a tentative D call TRBD1 (5 bases). This CDR3 is built from 12 residues. Between the trimmed V and J ends, which lost 10 bases and 9 bases, there was a span of 15 bases. Germline loops: CDR1 MDHEN, CDR2 SYDVKM. The CDR3 DNA is TGTGCCACGGACTCAGGGTTGAAAAAACTGTTTTTT. As protein: CATDSGLKKLFF.

The rearrangement joins TRBV6-5 to TRBJ2-3; 12 nucleotides match TRBD2. The CDR3 runs 16 residues. Germline CDR1 is MNHEY and CDR2 is SVGAGI. Trimming removed 2 bases from V and 0 bases from J; junction bases left unmatched: 0. Here the CDR3 reads CASSYGTSGSTDTQYF. As DNA, the CDR3 is TGTGCCAGCAGTTACGGGACTAGCGGGAGCACAGATACGCAGTATTTT.

The chain links TRBV29-1 to TRBJ2-3; TRBD2 matches at 7 bases. CDR1 is SQVTM, CDR2 ANQGSEA, per germline. The CDR3 sequence is 14 residues long. After removal of 3 bases from V and 3 bases from J, the junction contained 6 bases not matched to a gene. This CDR3 is CSVDSWEGTDTQYF. The CDR3 DNA is TGCAGCGTTGACTCGTGGGAGGGGACAGATACGCAGTATTTT.

The rearrangement joins TRBV7-2 to TRBJ2-1, with TRBD2 matching over 8 bases. J gave up 2 bases and V 3 bases, and 3 bases lay outside the gene matches. CDR1 SGHTA and CDR2 FQGNSA come from the germline V gene. The CDR3 sequence is 15 residues long. The CDR3 coding sequence is TGTGCCAGCAGCTTCTTAGCGGGACCCTACAATGAGCAGTTCTTC. Protein: CASSFLAGPYNEQFF.

This sequence joins TRBV5-4 and TRBJ2-1, with unresolved D. This CDR3 is 12 amino acids long. Looked up from germline, CDR1 is SGHNT and CDR2 is YYREEE (reference sequence). Trimming left V 4 bases short and J 10 bases short, with 12 bases between. The CDR3 reads CASSPVDEEQFF. CDR3 coding DNA: TGTGCCAGCAGCCCGGTGGACGAGGAGCAGTTCTTC.

The CDR3 DNA follows: TGTGCCAGCAGTGAATTCGGGACTAGCGGGTCAAGCGAGCAGTTCTTC. The encoded protein is CASSEFGTSGSSEQFF. V usage is TRBV2 and J usage is TRBJ2-1; TRBD2 agrees at 12 bases. Germline CDR1 and CDR2: SNHLY and FYNNEI. The CDR3 runs to 16 residues. V shed 2 bases and J 10 bases; nucleotides not matched to a gene: 9.

The chain uses TRBV10-3 and TRBJ1-5; 7 positions agree with TRBD1. Germline V gene lookup returns CDR1 ENHRY and CDR2 SYGVKD. CDR3 size: 13 residues. V dropped 5 bases and J dropped 9; count of bases not matched to a gene: 7. CDR3 in amino acids: CAISRDSQGPQHF. CDR3 nucleotide sequence: TGTGCCATCAGTCGGGACAGCCAAGGGCCCCAGCATTTT.

This chain uses TRBV18 with TRBJ1-2, with D maybe TRBD1 (5 bases). V lost 2 bases to trimming and J lost 4 bases, with 11 bases between them. Germline V gives CDR1 KGHSH, CDR2 LQKENI. This CDR3 is built from 14 residues. Written as DNA, the CDR3 is TGTGCCAGCTCACCATCGGGGGACGTCTATGGCTACACCTTC. Protein product: CASSPSGDVYGYTF.

The chain carries TRBV6-5 and TRBJ1-3; D is undetermined. CDR1 MNHEY and CDR2 SVGAGI come from the germline V gene. The CDR3 sequence is 16 residues long. Trimming pared 0 bases from V and 0 bases from J, leaving 9 bases between. This chain's CDR3 is CASSYSSRYSGNTIYF. CDR3 in DNA: TGTGCCAGCAGTTACTCTTCGCGATACTCTGGAAACACCATATATTTT.

The chain couples TRBV27 to TRBJ1-1; 7 nucleotides match TRBD1. The germline CDR1 and CDR2 sequences are MNHEY and SMNVEV (reference sequence). The ends lost 3 bases at V and 5 bases at J; junction bases unmatched: 3. The CDR3 totals 13 residues. The CDR3 DNA is TGTGCCAGCAGTTTCAGGGGGGGTACTGAAGCTTTCTTT. It is translated as CASSFRGGTEAFF.

This sequence joins TRBV5-4 and TRBJ1-2, with TRBD1 matching 7 bases. The CDR3 length is 15 residues. CDR1 SGHNT and CDR2 YYREEE come from the germline V gene (reference sequence). With 4 bases clipped from V and 4 bases from J, the junction kept 10 bases outside the gene matches. The CDR3 loop reads CASSSGQAGGYGYTF. The CDR3 DNA reads TGTGCCAGCAGCAGCGGACAGGCTGGGGGCTATGGCTACACCTTC.

V usage is TRBV19 and J usage is TRBJ2-1; possibly TRBD1 for D (6 bases). The CDR3 runs to 12 residues. Trimming removed 7 bases from V and 10 bases from J, with 14 bases in between. Germline V gene sequence: CDR1 LNHDA, CDR2 SQIVND (reference sequence). CDR3 in amino acids: CASTKGGGEQFF. Written as DNA, the CDR3 is TGTGCCAGTACCAAAGGGGGTGGGGAGCAGTTCTTC. The complete variable domain, with remaining parts taken from reference TRBV19 and TRBJ2-1, reads DGGITQSPKYLFRKEGQNVTLSCEQNLNHDAMYWYRQDPGQGLRLIYYSQIVNDFQKGDIAEGYSVSREKKESFPLTVTSAQKNPTAFYLCASTKGGGEQFFGPGTRLTVL.

Concerning this clone itself: Other nucleotide sequences in the sample specify the same CDR3. The chain uses TRBV5-1 and TRBJ2-7; TRBD1 aligns across 8 bases. Germline CDR1 reads SGHRS; CDR2 reads YFSETQ. The CDR3 extends over 14 amino acids. With 4 bases clipped from V and 1 base from J, the junction kept 4 bases outside the gene matches. In nucleotides, the CDR3 is TGCGCCAGCAGCCCGGACAGGGTGTCCTACGAGCAGTACTTC. This sequence encodes CASSPDRVSYEQYF.

V is TRBV6-5 and J is TRBJ2-7; 10 nucleotides agree with TRBD1. Germline V lookup: CDR1 MNHEY, CDR2 SVGAGI. V lost 2 bases to trimming and J lost 4 bases; unmatched junction nucleotides: 8. This CDR3 is built from 16 residues. The CDR3: CASSYGDRGRGYEQYF. The CDR3 coding sequence is TGTGCCAGCAGTTACGGGGACAGGGGTCGAGGGTACGAGCAGTACTTC.

A remark on this clone: A much larger clone lies one base from this, so it may be a read error. The same CDR3 also results from other DNA sequences found in this sample. This chain links TRBV30 with TRBJ1-4; unclear D gene. CDR3 length: 16 amino acids. Germline assignment: CDR1 GTSNPN and CDR2 SVGIG (reference sequence). The CDR3 DNA follows: TGTGCTTGGAGTGTACAACTCTCTGCGAGGAATGAAAAACTGTTTTTT. This translates into CAWSVQLSARNEKLFF.

The chain joins TRBV28 to TRBJ1-2; 9 bases fit TRBD1. V dropped 5 bases and J dropped 8; count of bases not matched to a gene: 3. The CDR3 extends over 12 amino acids. The germline V gene encodes CDR1 MDHEN and CDR2 SYDVKM. The CDR3 bases are TGTGCCAGCAGTGTGGACAGGGGAGGCTACACCTTC. Translation gives CASSVDRGGYTF.

As DNA, the CDR3 is TGTGCCAGCAGCCAAACCCATAGCGGGTCTCAGTTCTTC. This gives the protein CASSQTHSGSQFF. The chain carries TRBV2 and TRBJ2-1; 7 bases line up with TRBD2. CDR3 size: 13 residues. Trimming removed 6 bases from V and 13 bases from J; junction bases left unmatched: 12. Looked up from germline, CDR1 is SNHLY and CDR2 is FYNNEI.

The chain has TRBV7-2 and TRBJ1-4; 12 nucleotides agree with TRBD1. Trimming cost V 5 bases and J 9 bases; bases outside gene matches: 13. This CDR3 is 17 amino acids long. The V gene's germline CDR1 is SGHTA and CDR2 FQGNSA. In DNA form, the CDR3 reads TGTGCCAGCAGCCTATCCGGGACAGGGGGCCAAGGCCAAAAACTGTTTTTT. Translated, it gives CASSLSGTGGQGQKLFF.